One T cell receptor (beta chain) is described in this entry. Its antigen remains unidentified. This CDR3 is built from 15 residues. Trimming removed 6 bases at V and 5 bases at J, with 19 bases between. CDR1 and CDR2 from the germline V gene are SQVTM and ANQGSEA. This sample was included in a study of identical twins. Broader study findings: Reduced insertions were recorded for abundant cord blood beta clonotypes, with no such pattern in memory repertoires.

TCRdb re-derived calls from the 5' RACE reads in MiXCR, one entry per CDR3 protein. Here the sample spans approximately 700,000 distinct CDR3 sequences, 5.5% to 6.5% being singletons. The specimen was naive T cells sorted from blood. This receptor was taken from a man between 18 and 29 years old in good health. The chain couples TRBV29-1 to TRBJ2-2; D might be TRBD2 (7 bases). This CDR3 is CSVLGGAPNTGELFF. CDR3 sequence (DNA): TGCAGCGTCCTAGGGGGGGCCCCCAATACCGGGGAGCTGTTTTTT.